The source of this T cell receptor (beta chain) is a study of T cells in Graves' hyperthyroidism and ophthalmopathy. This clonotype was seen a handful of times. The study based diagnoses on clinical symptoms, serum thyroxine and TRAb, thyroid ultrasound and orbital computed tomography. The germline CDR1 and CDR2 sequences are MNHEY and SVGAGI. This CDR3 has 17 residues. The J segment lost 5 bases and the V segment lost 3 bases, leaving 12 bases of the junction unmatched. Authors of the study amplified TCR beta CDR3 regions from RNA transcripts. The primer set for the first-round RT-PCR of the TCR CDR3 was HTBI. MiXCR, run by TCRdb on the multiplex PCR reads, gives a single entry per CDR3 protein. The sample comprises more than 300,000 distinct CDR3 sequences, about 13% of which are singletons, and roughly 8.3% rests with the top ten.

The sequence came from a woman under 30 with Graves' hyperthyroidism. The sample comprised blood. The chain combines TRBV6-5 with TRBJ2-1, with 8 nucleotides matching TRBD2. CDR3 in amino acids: CASSYVVRGGLNNEQFF. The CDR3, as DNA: TGTGCCAGCAGTTATGTCGTACGGGGGGGCCTCAACAATGAGCAGTTCTTC.